This T cell receptor (beta chain) is drawn from a study of blood T cells in healthy people across ages. For the second PCR, which ran for about 7 to 12 cycles, a sample-barcoded 5' primer and a J-beta primer mix were used. The authors tagged each cDNA molecule using a template-switch adaptor with 12 random nucleotides. TCRdb redid the calling of the 5' RACE reads with MiXCR, one entry per CDR3 protein. Of about 1,400,000 distinct CDR3 sequences listed, 40% to 50% are singletons. In germline, CDR1 is DFQATT, CDR2 SNEGSKA (reference sequence). This CDR3 contains 12 residues. V was clipped by 8 bases and J by 8 bases, with 18 bases between them.

The genes are TRBV20-1 and TRBJ1-2; D possibly corresponds to TRBD1 (5 bases). Sequenced: blood. The receptor's source is a woman aged 18-29 years in good health. CDR3 residues: CSILDMVIGYTF. CDR3 sequence (DNA): TGCAGTATACTGGACATGGTAATCGGCTACACCTTC.